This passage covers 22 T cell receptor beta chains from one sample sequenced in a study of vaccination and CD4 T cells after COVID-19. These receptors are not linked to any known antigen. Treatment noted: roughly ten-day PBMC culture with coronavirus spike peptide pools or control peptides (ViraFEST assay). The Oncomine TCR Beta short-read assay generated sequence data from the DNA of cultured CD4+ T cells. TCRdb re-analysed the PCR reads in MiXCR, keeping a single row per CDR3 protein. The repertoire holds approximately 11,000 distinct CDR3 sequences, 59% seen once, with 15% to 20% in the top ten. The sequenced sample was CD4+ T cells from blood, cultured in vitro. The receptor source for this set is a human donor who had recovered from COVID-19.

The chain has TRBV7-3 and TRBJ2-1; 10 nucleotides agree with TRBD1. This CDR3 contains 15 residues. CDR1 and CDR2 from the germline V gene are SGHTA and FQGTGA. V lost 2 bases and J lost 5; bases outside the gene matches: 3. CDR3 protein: CASSLGTGAHNEQFF. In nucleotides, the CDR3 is TGTGCCAGCAGCTTAGGGACAGGGGCCCACAATGAGCAGTTCTTC.

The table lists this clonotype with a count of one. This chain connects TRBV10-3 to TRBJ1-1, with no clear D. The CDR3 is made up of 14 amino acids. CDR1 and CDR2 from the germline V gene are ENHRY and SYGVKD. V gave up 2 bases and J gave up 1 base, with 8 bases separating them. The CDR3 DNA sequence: TGTGCCATCAGTGAGAGCACCTCGAACACTGAAGCTTTCTTT. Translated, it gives CAISESTSNTEAFF.

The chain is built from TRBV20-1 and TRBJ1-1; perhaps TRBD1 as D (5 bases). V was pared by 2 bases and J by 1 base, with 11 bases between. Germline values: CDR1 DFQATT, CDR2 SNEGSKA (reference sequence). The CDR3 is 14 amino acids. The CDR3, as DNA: TGCAGTGCTAGACCGGGACGGCCGAACACTGAAGCTTTCTTT. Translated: CSARPGRPNTEAFF.

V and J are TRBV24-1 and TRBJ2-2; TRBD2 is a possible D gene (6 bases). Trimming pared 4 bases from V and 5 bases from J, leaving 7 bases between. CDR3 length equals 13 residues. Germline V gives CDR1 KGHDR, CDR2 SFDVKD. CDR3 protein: CATSDRGTGELFF. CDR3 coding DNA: TGTGCCACCAGTGACCGGGGGACCGGGGAGCTGTTTTTT.

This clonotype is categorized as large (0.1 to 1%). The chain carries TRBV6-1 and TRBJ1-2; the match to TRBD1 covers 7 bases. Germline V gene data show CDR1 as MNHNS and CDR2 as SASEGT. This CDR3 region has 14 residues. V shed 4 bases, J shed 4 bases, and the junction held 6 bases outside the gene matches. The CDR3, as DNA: TGTGCCAGCAGTGCTGACAGGGCGCCCTATGGCTACACCTTC. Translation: CASSADRAPYGYTF.

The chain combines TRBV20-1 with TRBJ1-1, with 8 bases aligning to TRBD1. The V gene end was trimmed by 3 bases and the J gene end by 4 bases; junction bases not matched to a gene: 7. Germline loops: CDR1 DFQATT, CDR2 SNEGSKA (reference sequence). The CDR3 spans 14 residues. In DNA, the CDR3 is TGCAGTGCTAGGAACCTTGACAGGGGCACTGAAGCTTTCTTT. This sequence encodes CSARNLDRGTEAFF.

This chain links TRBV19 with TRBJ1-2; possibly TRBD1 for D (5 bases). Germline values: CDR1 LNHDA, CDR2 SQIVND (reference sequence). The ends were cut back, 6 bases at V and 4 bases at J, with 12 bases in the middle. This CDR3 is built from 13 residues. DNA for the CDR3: TGTGCCAGTAGAGTCGGGGGTGGCTATGGCTACACCTTC. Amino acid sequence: CASRVGGGYGYTF.

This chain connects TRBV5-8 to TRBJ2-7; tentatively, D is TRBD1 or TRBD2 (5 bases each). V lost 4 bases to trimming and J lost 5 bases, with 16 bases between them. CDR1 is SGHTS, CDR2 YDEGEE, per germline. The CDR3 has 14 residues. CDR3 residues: CASSVRDPSHEQYF. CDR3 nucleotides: TGTGCCAGCAGCGTCCGGGACCCTTCCCACGAGCAGTACTTC.

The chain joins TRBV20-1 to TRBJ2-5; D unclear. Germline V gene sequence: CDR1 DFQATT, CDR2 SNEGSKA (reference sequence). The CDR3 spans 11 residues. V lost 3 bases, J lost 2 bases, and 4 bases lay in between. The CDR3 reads CSASDQETQYF. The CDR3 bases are TGCAGTGCTAGCGATCAAGAGACCCAGTACTTC.

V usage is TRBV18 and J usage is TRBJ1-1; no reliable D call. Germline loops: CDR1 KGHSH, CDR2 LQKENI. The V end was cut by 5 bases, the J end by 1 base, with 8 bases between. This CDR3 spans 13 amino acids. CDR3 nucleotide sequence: TGTGCCAGCTCAGGCAGTGCGAACACTGAAGCTTTCTTT. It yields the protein CASSGSANTEAFF. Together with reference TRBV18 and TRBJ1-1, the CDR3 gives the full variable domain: NAGVMQNPRHLVRRRGQEARLRCSPMKGHSHVYWYRQLPEEGLKFMVYLQKENIIDESGMPKERFSAEFPKEGPSILRIQQVVRGDSAAYFCASSGSANTEAFFGQGTRLTVV.

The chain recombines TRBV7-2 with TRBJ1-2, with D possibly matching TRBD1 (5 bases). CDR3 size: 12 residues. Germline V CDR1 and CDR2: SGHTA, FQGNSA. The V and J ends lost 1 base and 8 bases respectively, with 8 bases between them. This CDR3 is CASSLGGGGYTF. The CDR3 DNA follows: TGTGCCAGCAGCTTAGGGGGCGGGGGCTACACCTTC.

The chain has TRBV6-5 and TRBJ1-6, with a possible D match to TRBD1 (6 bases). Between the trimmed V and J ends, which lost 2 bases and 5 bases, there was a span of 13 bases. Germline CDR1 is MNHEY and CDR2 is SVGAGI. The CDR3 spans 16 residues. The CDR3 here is CASSYQQGRNNSPLHF. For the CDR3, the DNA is TGTGCCAGCAGTTACCAACAGGGAAGAAATAATTCACCCCTCCACTTT.

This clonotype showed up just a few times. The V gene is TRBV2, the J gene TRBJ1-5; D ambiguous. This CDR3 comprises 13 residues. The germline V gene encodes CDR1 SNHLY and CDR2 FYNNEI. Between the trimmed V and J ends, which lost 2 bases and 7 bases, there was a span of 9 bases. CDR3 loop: CASSESRLQPQHF. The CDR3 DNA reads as TGTGCCAGCAGTGAATCCCGCCTCCAGCCCCAGCATTTT.

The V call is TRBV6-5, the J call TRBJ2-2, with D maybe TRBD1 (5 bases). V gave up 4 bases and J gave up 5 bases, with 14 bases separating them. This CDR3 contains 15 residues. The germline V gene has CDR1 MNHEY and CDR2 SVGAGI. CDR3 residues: CASSFDPTVTGELFF. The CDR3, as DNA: TGTGCCAGCAGTTTCGACCCGACAGTGACCGGGGAGCTGTTTTTT.

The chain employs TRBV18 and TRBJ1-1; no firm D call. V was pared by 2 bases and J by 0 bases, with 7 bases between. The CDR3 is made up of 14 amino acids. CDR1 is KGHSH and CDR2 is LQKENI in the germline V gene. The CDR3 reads CASSPDSMNTEAFF. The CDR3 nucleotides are TGTGCCAGCTCACCAGACTCAATGAACACTGAAGCTTTCTTT.

The CDR3 DNA reads as TGTGCCTGGAGCTTCCTACAGGGTGTGAGGAATTCACCCCTCCACTTT. Translation gives CAWSFLQGVRNSPLHF. The chain joins TRBV30 to TRBJ1-6, with a tentative D call TRBD1 (6 bases). V dropped 3 bases and J dropped 7 bases, with 19 bases sitting between them. The CDR3 has 16 residues. The germline gives CDR1 GTSNPN, CDR2 SVGIG (reference sequence). Together with reference TRBV30 and TRBJ1-6, the CDR3 gives the full variable domain: SQTIHQWPATLVQPVGSPLSLECTVEGTSNPNLYWYRQAAGRGLQLLFYSVGIGQISSEVPQNLSASRPQDRQFILSSKKLLLSDSGFYLCAWSFLQGVRNSPLHFGNGTRLTVT.

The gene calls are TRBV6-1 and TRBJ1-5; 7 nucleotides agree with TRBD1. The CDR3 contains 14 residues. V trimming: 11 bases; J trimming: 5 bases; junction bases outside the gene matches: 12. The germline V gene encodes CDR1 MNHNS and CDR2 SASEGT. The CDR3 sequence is CAGGQNQKDQPQHF. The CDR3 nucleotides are TGTGCCGGGGGACAGAACCAGAAAGATCAGCCCCAGCATTTT.

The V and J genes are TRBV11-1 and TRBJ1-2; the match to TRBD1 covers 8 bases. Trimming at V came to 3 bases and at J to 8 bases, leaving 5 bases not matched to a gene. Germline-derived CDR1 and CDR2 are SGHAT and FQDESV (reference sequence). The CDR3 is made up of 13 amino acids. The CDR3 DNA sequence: TGTGCCAGCAGCTTGACAGGGGCAGGGGGCTACACCTTC. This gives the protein CASSLTGAGGYTF.

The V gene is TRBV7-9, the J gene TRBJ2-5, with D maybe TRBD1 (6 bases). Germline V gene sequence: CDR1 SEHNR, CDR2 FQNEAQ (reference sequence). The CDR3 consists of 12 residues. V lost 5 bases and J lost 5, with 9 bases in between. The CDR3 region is CASSPQGETQYF. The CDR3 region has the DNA TGTGCCAGCAGCCCTCAGGGGGAGACCCAGTACTTC.

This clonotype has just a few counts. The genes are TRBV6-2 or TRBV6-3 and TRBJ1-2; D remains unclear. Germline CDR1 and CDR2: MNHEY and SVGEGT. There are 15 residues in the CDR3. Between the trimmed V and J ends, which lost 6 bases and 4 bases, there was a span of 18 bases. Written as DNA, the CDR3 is TGTGCCAGCAGCTACCCGGCGAGAGGGTTCTATGGCTACACCTTC. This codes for CASSYPARGFYGYTF.

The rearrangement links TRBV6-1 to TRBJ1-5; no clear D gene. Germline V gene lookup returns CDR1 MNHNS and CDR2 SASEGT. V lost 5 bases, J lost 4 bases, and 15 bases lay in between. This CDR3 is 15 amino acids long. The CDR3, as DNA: TGTGCCAGCAGTACCGACGCGACACAGAATCAGCCCCAGCATTTT. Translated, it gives CASSTDATQNQPQHF.

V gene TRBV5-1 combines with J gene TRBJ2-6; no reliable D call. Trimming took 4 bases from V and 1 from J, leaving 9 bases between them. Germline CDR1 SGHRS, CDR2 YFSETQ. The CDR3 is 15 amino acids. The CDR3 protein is CASSPRPSGANVLTF. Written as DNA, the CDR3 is TGCGCCAGCAGCCCCCGGCCATCTGGGGCCAACGTCCTGACTTTC.